A selection of T cell receptor beta chains follows, all from one sample in a study of blood T cell repertoires in COVID-19. TCRdb's table, derived via immunoSEQ multiplex PCR, lists solely in-frame clones and lacks some. The sample consists of approximately 89,000 clones, 87% of them appearing once. Sequencing was carried out using peripheral blood. Receptor source: a man in his 70s with acute or convalescent COVID-19. Both conserved end residues are part of each CDR3. D genes are given only for firm matches. Only some rows state a clone size, as once, few, many or a class for expanded clones.

V gene	J gene	D gene	clone size	CDR3 DNA	CDR3 protein
TRBV7-6	TRBJ2-3	TRBD2	.	TGTGCCAGCAGCTTGCCTAGGACTAGCGGCGGCCTTAGCACAGATACGCAGTATTTT	CASSLPRTSGGLSTDTQYF
TRBV4-1	TRBJ2-1	TRBD1	.	TGCGCCAGCAGCCTAAATCCGGACAGGGGGGATGAGCAGTTCTTC	CASSLNPDRGDEQFF
TRBV3-1/TRBV3-2	TRBJ1-2	.	.	TGTGCCAGCAGCCAAATAACAGCAGGAGGCTACACCTTC	CASSQITAGGYTF
TRBV10-1	TRBJ2-7	.	.	TGCGCCAGCAGTGAGACCGGCGGAGGGGCCCTCTACGAGCAGTACTTC	CASSETGGGALYEQYF
TRBV6-2/TRBV6-3	TRBJ1-2	TRBD1	.	TGTGCCAGCAGCCCCGACAGGGGGCTTGGCTACACCTTC	CASSPDRGLGYTF
TRBV28	TRBJ1-6	.	.	TGTGCCAGCAACTCCGGGGGAGGGGTAAATTCACCCCTCCACTTT	CASNSGGGVNSPLHF
TRBV28	TRBJ1-5	TRBD1	.	TGTAGCACGAGGGACAGTTTGAGCAATCAGCCCCAGCATTTT	CSTRDSLSNQPQHF
TRBV12-2	TRBJ1-1	.	.	TGTGCAAGTCGCATCATACCGGGACACCAGGACGCGATTGCTGAAGCTTTCTTT	CASRIIPGHQDAIAEAFF
TRBV5-4	TRBJ2-1	TRBD2	.	TGTGCCAGCAGCTTAAACCGGGGGGGCCTCTACAATGAGCAGTTCTTC	CASSLNRGGLYNEQFF
TRBV2	TRBJ1-1	.	.	TGTGCCAGCATCCGGGACACGTACAACACTGAAGCTTTCTTT	CASIRDTYNTEAFF
TRBV3-1/TRBV3-2	TRBJ2-5	TRBD2	.	TGTGCCAGCAGCCAAAGGACTAGCGGGGGCCAAGAGACCCAGTACTTC	CASSQRTSGGQETQYF
TRBV9	TRBJ1-2	TRBD1	.	TGTGCCAGCAGCACTTCGGGACAGGGCGGTGGCTACACCTTC	CASSTSGQGGGYTF
TRBV7-9	TRBJ1-1	.	once	TGTGCCAGCAGCTTAGAGGCAGGGAAAGCTTTCTTT	CASSLEAGKAFF
TRBV18	TRBJ1-1	.	.	TGTGCCAGCTCACCAACCCTGCCTGGGCAGGCGAACACTGAAGCTTTCTTT	CASSPTLPGQANTEAFF
TRBV5-1	TRBJ2-2	TRBD1	.	TGCGCCAGCAGCTTAACCGGGACAGGGGTCGGGCTCGGGGAGCTGTTTTTT	CASSLTGTGVGLGELFF
TRBV5-4	TRBJ1-2	.	.	TGTGCCAGCAGCTTGGAGCAGGGTTGGGGTGGCTACACCTTC	CASSLEQGWGGYTF
TRBV5-4	TRBJ2-7	.	.	TGTGCCAGCAGACACGCCGGGACTTTATACGAGCAGTACTTC	CASRHAGTLYEQYF
TRBV3-1/TRBV3-2	TRBJ1-1	TRBD1	.	TGTGCCAGCAGCCCAAACAGGGGGACTGAAGCTTTCTTT	CASSPNRGTEAFF
TRBV27	TRBJ2-7	.	.	TGTGCCAGCAGTTTGTCAGGGACTTCGTACGAGCAGTACTTC	CASSLSGTSYEQYF
TRBV30	TRBJ2-1	.	.	TGTGCCTGGACTCAGAACAATGAGCAGTTCTTC	CAWTQNNEQFF
TRBV4-1	TRBJ1-4	TRBD1	.	TGCGCCAGCAGCCAAGAAGGGGACAGGGTAAATGAAAAACTGTTTTTT	CASSQEGDRVNEKLFF
TRBV5-6	TRBJ1-2	.	.	TGTGCCAGTGGACAGACGAACTATGGCTACACCTTC	CASGQTNYGYTF
TRBV29-1	TRBJ1-2	.	.	TGCAGCGTTGAAGGAATGGGCACCAACTATGGCTACACCTTC	CSVEGMGTNYGYTF
TRBV5-6	TRBJ1-1	TRBD1	.	TGTGCCAGCAGCGGGGACAGGCGCACTGAAGCTTTCTTT	CASSGDRRTEAFF
TRBV3-1/TRBV3-2	TRBJ1-1	TRBD1	.	TGTGCCAGCAGCCAAGGACAGGGGCGTAGTGAAGCTTTCTTT	CASSQGQGRSEAFF
TRBV7-9	TRBJ2-7	TRBD1	.	TGTGCCAGCAGTCCTCCCCCCGGGACAGGGTATGGCGAGCAGTACTTC	CASSPPPGTGYGEQYF
TRBV7-9	TRBJ2-1	TRBD2	few	TGTGCCAGCACCCACGGGACTAGCGGCTATAGCTCCTACAATGAGCAGTTCTTC	CASTHGTSGYSSYNEQFF
TRBV19	TRBJ1-2	TRBD1	.	TGTGCCAGTAGTATAACGCTGGTCGTGGAATCCCGGGACAGGGGGTCCTATGGCTACACCTTC	CASSITLVVESRDRGSYGYTF
TRBV5-1	TRBJ1-2	TRBD1	.	TGCGCCAGCAGCTTGGCCGGGACAGGGGGCGGCTACACCTTC	CASSLAGTGGGYTF
TRBV6-5	TRBJ1-2	TRBD1	.	TGTGCCAGCAGTTACTTTGACAGGGGGCTGGATGGCTACACCTTC	CASSYFDRGLDGYTF
TRBV5-1	TRBJ1-1	TRBD1	medium-sized	TGCGCCAGCAGGGACAGGGGGCGCACTGAAGCTTTCTTT	CASRDRGRTEAFF
TRBV9	TRBJ2-7	TRBD2	once	TGTGCCAGCAGCGACGAGGGACTAGCGATCGCCGACGAGCAGTACTTC	CASSDEGLAIADEQYF
TRBV5-6	TRBJ2-5	TRBD2	.	TGTGCCAGCAGTTCGTTAGCGGGTGGGGGAGAGACCCAGTACTTC	CASSSLAGGGETQYF
TRBV19	TRBJ1-6	.	.	TGTGCCAGTAGTATTTTCCCGACAGATCAACTTAATTCACCCCTCCACTTT	CASSIFPTDQLNSPLHF
TRBV2	TRBJ2-1	.	once	TGTGCCAGCAGACTTTCAAGACAGAACTCCTACAATGAGCAGTTCTTC	CASRLSRQNSYNEQFF
TRBV3-1/TRBV3-2	TRBJ1-1	.	.	TGTGCCAGCAGCCAAGATATTTGGGCCCGTAACACTGAAGCTTTCTTT	CASSQDIWARNTEAFF
TRBV6-1	TRBJ1-2	TRBD1	.	TGTGCCAGCAGTGAACAGGGGGCTAGTGGCTACACCTTC	CASSEQGASGYTF
TRBV2	TRBJ1-4	TRBD1	.	TGTGCCAGCAGCCTCAGGACAGGGGTTAATGAAAAACTGTTTTTT	CASSLRTGVNEKLFF
TRBV13	TRBJ2-3	.	.	TGTGCCAGCTCCGACTCCATACATACGCAGTATTTT	CASSDSIHTQYF
TRBV5-1	TRBJ1-2	TRBD1	.	TGCGCCAGCAGCTCCTGGGGACAGACCCTGGGTGGCTACACCTTC	CASSSWGQTLGGYTF
TRBV5-1	TRBJ1-6	.	.	TGCGCCAGCAGCTTGACCCCGAACAGGGCCACCTCAAATTCACCCCTCCACTTT	CASSLTPNRATSNSPLHF
TRBV20-1	TRBJ1-5	TRBD1	.	TGCAGTGCTAGTGGGGGACAGGGGAGTCATCAGCCCCAGCATTTT	CSASGGQGSHQPQHF
TRBV7-3	TRBJ2-1	TRBD2	.	TGTGCCAGCAGCCTAGCGGGGGGTTACAATGAGCAGTTCTTC	CASSLAGGYNEQFF
TRBV5-6	TRBJ2-5	TRBD2	.	TGTGCCAGCAGCTTTACGGAGGGAGGGGCCCAGTACTTC	CASSFTEGGAQYF
TRBV2	TRBJ1-2	.	.	TGTGCCAGCAGTGTGCGGGGCTCGTATGGCTACACCTTC	CASSVRGSYGYTF
TRBV7-8	TRBJ1-2	.	few	TGTGCCAGCAGCCAAACAGGGAACGACTATGGCTACACCTTC	CASSQTGNDYGYTF
TRBV21-1	TRBJ2-3	.	.	TGTGCCAGCAGCAAAGGAAGTCGGCAGGGTACAGATACGCAGTATTTT	CASSKGSRQGTDTQYF
TRBV9	TRBJ1-6	.	.	TGTGCCAGCAGCGGGGCCGGGGGTAATTCACCCCTCCACTTT	CASSGAGGNSPLHF